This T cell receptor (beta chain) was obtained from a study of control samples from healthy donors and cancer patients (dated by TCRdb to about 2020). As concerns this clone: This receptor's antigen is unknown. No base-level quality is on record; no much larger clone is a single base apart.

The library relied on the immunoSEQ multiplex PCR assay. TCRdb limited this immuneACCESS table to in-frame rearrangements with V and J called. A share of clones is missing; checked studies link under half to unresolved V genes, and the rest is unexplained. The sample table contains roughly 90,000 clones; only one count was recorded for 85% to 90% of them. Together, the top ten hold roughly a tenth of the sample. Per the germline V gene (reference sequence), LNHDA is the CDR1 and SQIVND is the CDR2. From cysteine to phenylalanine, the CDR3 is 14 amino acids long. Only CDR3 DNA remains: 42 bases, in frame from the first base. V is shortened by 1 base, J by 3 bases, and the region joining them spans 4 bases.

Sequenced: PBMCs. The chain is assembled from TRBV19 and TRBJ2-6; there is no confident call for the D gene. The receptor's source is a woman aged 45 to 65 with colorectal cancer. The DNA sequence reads TGTGCCAGTAGTATAGGAGGTGGGGCCAACGTCCTGACTTTC. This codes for CASSIGGGANVLTF. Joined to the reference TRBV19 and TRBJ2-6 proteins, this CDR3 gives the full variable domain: DGGITQSPKYLFRKEGQNVTLSCEQNLNHDAMYWYRQDPGQGLRLIYYSQIVNDFQKGDIAEGYSVSREKKESFPLTVTSAQKNPTAFYLCASSIGGGANVLTFGAGSRLTVL.